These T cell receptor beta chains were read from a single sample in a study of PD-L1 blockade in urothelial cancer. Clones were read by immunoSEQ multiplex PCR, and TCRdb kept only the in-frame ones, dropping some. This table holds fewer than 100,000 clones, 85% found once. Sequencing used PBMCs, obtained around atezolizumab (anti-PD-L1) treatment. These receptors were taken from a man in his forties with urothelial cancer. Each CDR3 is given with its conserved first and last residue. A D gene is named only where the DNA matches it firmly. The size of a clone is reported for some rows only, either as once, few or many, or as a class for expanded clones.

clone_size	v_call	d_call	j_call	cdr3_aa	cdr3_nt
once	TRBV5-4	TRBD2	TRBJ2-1	CASSRGLASLYNEQFF	TGTGCCAGCAGCCGGGGACTAGCGTCCCTATACAATGAGCAGTTCTTC
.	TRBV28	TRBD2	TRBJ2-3	CASSSTHLAGGPTDTQYF	TGTGCCAGCAGTTCAACCCACTTAGCGGGAGGGCCAACAGATACGCAGTATTTT
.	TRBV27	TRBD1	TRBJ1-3	CASSMGQGLGNTIYF	TGTGCCAGCAGTATGGGACAGGGGTTAGGAAACACCATATATTTT
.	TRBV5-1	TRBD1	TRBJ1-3	CASSPGQALISSGNTIYF	TGCGCCAGCAGCCCGGGACAGGCCCTCATTTCCTCTGGAAACACCATATATTTT
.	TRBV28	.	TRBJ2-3	CASSLLAYHTDTQYF	TGTGCCAGCAGTTTGCTAGCGTATCACACAGATACGCAGTATTTT
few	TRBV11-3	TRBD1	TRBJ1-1	CASSASGQGGGTEAFF	TGTGCCAGCAGCGCGTCCGGGCAAGGGGGCGGCACTGAAGCTTTCTTT
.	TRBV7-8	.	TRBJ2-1	CASRATRTNNEQFF	TGTGCCAGCAGGGCCACCCGAACTAACAATGAGCAGTTCTTC
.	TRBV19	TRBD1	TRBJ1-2	CASSTPTGMGYGYTF	TGTGCCAGTAGTACGCCGACAGGGATGGGTTATGGCTACACCTTC
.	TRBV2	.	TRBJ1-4	CASRQGRVEKLFF	TGTGCCAGCAGGCAGGGTAGGGTAGAAAAACTGTTTTTT
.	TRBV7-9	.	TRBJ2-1	CASSLVNSGGQQFF	TGTGCCAGCAGCTTAGTTAACTCTGGTGGGCAGCAGTTCTTC
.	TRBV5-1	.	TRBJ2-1	CASSDTGVGNNEQFF	TGCGCCAGCAGCGATACAGGCGTGGGGAACAATGAGCAGTTCTTC
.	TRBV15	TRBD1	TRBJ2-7	CATSRGDRPQGQYF	TGTGCCACCAGCAGGGGGGACAGGCCACAAGGGCAGTACTTC
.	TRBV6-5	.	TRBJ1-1	CASSLGGMNTEAFF	TGTGCCAGCAGTTTGGGAGGGATGAACACTGAAGCTTTCTTT
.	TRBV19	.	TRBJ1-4	CASSFPQGGNEKLFF	TGTGCCAGTAGTTTTCCGCAGGGAGGTAATGAAAAACTGTTTTTT
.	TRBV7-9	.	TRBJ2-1	CASRGLYNEQFF	TGTGCCAGCAGGGGACTGTACAATGAGCAGTTCTTC
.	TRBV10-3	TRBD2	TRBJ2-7	CAISEEDGRTYEQYF	TGTGCCATCAGTGAAGAGGACGGGAGGACCTACGAGCAGTACTTC
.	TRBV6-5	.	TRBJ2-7	CASSIDSNEQYF	TGTGCCAGCAGTATCGACAGCAACGAGCAGTACTTC
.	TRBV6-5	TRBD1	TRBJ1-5	CASSLGTDLNQPQHF	TGTGCCAGCAGTTTGGGGACAGACCTCAATCAGCCCCAGCATTTT
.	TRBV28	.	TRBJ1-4	CATSLSTGGYEKLFF	TGTGCCACCAGCTTATCAACAGGAGGGTATGAAAAACTGTTTTTT
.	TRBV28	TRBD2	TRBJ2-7	CASRGSIGTSEQYF	TGTGCCAGCAGGGGCTCTATCGGGACTAGCGAGCAGTACTTC
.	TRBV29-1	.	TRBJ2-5	CSVNSGPETQYF	TGCAGCGTCAATTCAGGGCCGGAGACCCAGTACTTC
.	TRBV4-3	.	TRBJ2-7	CASSQGTLSYEQYF	TGCGCCAGCAGCCAGGGGACACTCTCCTACGAGCAGTACTTC
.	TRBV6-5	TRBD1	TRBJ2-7	CASSRGQGAYEQYF	TGTGCCAGCAGTCGGGGACAGGGGGCCTACGAGCAGTACTTC
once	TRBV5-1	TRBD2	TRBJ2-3	CASSSGLAGGRGTDTQYF	TGCGCCAGCAGCTCTGGACTAGCGGGAGGGCGGGGCACAGATACGCAGTATTTT
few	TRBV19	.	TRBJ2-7	CASSPSTGYEQYF	TGTGCCAGTAGTCCTTCGACAGGCTACGAGCAGTACTTC
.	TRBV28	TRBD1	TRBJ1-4	CASSLTPTGAAEKLFF	TGTGCCAGCAGTTTAACTCCGACAGGGGCGGCTGAAAAACTGTTTTTT
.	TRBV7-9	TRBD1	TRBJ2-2	CASSSTGTETGELFF	TGTGCCAGCAGCTCCACCGGGACAGAGACCGGGGAGCTGTTTTTT
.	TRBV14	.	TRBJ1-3	CASSHRGGPGNTIYF	TGTGCCAGCAGCCACCGGGGGGGGCCTGGAAACACCATATATTTT
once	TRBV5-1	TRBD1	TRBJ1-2	CASSLTSGQGAFSGGYTF	TGCGCCAGCAGCTTGACCTCGGGACAGGGGGCGTTTAGTGGTGGCTACACCTTC
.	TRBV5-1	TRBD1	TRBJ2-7	CASSPTGTGPREQYF	TGCGCCAGCAGCCCTACCGGGACAGGGCCCCGAGAGCAGTACTTC
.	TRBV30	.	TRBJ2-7	CAWSVLEGLGEQYF	TGTGCCTGGAGTGTACTGGAGGGCCTCGGCGAGCAGTACTTC
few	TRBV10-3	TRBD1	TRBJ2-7	CAIHGQGSYEQYF	TGTGCCATCCACGGACAGGGTTCCTACGAGCAGTACTTC
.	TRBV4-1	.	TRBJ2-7	CASSQVGGYEQYF	TGCGCCAGCAGCCAAGTGGGGGGTTACGAGCAGTACTTC
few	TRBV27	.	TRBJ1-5	CASSLRVGQPQHF	TGTGCCAGCAGTTTACGGGTGGGGCAACCCCAGCATTTT
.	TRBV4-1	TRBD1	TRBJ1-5	CASSQDLIQGNQPQHF	TGCGCCAGCAGCCAAGACCTTATACAGGGGAATCAGCCCCAGCATTTT
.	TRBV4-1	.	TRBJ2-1	CASSPQQAYEQFF	TGCGCCAGCAGCCCCCAGCAGGCCTATGAGCAGTTCTTC
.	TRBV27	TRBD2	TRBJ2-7	CASSLGGRAGEQYF	TGTGCCAGCAGTTTAGGCGGGAGGGCGGGAGAGCAGTACTTC
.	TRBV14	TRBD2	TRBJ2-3	CASSQDRLAGGGWTDTQYF	TGTGCCAGCAGCCAAGATCGTCTAGCGGGAGGTGGTTGGACAGATACGCAGTATTTT
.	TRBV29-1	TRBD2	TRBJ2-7	CSVTISGGSHEQYF	TGCAGCGTTACCATTAGCGGGGGTAGCCACGAGCAGTACTTC
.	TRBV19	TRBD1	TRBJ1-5	CASSPRTGGLSYQPQHF	TGTGCCAGTAGTCCCCGGACAGGGGGGCTCAGTTATCAGCCCCAGCATTTT
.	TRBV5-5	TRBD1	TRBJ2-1	CASSHPQGSNEQFF	TGTGCCAGCAGCCACCCACAGGGGAGCAATGAGCAGTTCTTC
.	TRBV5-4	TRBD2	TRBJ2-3	CASSLQGLAGRDTQYF	TGTGCCAGCAGCTTACAGGGACTAGCGGGAAGAGATACGCAGTATTTT
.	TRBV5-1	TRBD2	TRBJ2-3	CASSLGGASTDTQYF	TGCGCCAGCAGCCTCGGGGGGGCTAGCACAGATACGCAGTATTTT
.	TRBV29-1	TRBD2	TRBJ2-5	CSAPSAGGPEETQYF	TGCAGCGCTCCCTCAGCGGGAGGGCCGGAAGAGACCCAGTACTTC
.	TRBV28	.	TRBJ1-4	CASSRRGEREKLFF	TGTGCCAGCAGTAGGCGGGGGGAACGGGAAAAACTGTTTTTT
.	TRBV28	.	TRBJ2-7	CATRRAGDGYEQYF	TGTGCCACCAGAAGGGCAGGGGACGGCTACGAGCAGTACTTC
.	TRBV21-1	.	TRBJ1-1	CASSKGGQGNTEAFF	TGTGCCAGCAGCAAAGGGGGACAGGGGAACACTGAAGCTTTCTTT